A single sample is the source of the 12 T cell receptor beta chains below, sequenced in a study of breast tumors, draining lymph nodes, adjacent tissues. One entry per CDR3 protein results from TCRdb running MiXCR on the multiplex PCR reads. The sample carries 65,000 to 80,000 distinct CDR3 sequences, approximately 19% recorded once. Samples came from axillary lymph nodes draining the breast cancer. Material: axillary lymph node tissue. These receptors were taken from a female donor with breast cancer. Some clones in this sample may be carry-over from other donors' samples.

This clonotype was seen many times. This sequence joins TRBV7-9 and TRBJ2-5, with TRBD1 matching 7 bases. The CDR3 extends over 14 amino acids. Per germline, CDR1 SEHNR and CDR2 FQNEAQ (reference sequence). Trimming at V came to 3 bases and at J to 4 bases, leaving 5 bases not matched to a gene. This chain's CDR3 is CASSLEQGRETQYF. CDR3 bases: TGTGCCAGCAGCTTGGAACAGGGGAGAGAGACCCAGTACTTC. Using reference TRBV7-9 and TRBJ2-5 for the parts outside the CDR3, the full variable domain is DTGVSQNPRHKITKRGQNVTFRCDPISEHNRLYWYRQTLGQGPEFLTYFQNEAQLEKSRLLSDRFSAERPKGSFSTLEIQRTEQGDSAMYLCASSLEQGRETQYFGPGTRLLVL.

This clonotype was observed at least ten times. The chain recombines TRBV11-3 with TRBJ1-4; unclear D gene. The CDR3 is 13 residues long. Trimming removed 5 bases from V and 7 bases from J, with 11 bases in between. The V gene's germline CDR1 is SGHNT and CDR2 YENEEA. The CDR3 loop reads CASSPGAGEKLFF. CDR3 DNA sequence: TGTGCCAGCAGCCCGGGTGCGGGTGAAAAACTGTTTTTT. Full variable domain (rest looked up from reference TRBV11-3 and TRBJ1-4): EAGVVQSPRYKIIEKKQPVAFWCNPISGHNTLYWYLQNLGQGPELLIRYENEEAVDDSQLPKDRFSAERLKGVDSTLKIQPAELGDSAVYLCASSPGAGEKLFFGSGTQLSVL.

This clonotype was counted ten times or more. CDR3 nucleotide sequence: TGCGCCAGCAGCTTCGGCGGGAGGGTAGATACGCAGTATTTT. Its translation is CASSFGGRVDTQYF. This chain joins TRBV5-1 and TRBJ2-3; the match to TRBD2 covers 9 bases. Germline values: CDR1 SGHRS, CDR2 YFSETQ. With V trimmed by 2 bases and J by 5 bases, 3 bases remained unmatched. This CDR3 has 14 residues.

As concerns this clonotype: Germline and junction disagree at one end, which may indicate a read error. The chain has TRBV7-2 and TRBJ1-3; 8 positions match TRBD1. The germline V gene encodes CDR1 SGHTA and CDR2 FQGNSA. The CDR3 extends over 17 amino acids. The CDR3 DNA sequence: TGTGCCAGCAGCTTCCGTCCTACAGGGGGAGCAGGAAACACTATATATTTT. It specifies CASSFRPTGGAGNTIYF.

This chain connects TRBV5-6 to TRBJ2-7; TRBD1 aligns across 9 bases. The V and J ends lost 4 bases and 5 bases, in that order; junction bases with no gene match: 7. The CDR3 is made up of 14 amino acids. Per germline, CDR1 SGHDT and CDR2 YYEEEE. For the CDR3, the DNA is TGTGCCAGCAGCCCGGGGACAGGGCGCGACGAGCAGTACTTC. This gives the protein CASSPGTGRDEQYF.

This chain links TRBV5-4 with TRBJ2-7; a possible D gene is TRBD2 (5 bases). Per the germline V gene, CDR1 is SGHNT and CDR2 is YYREEE (reference sequence). V was pared by 0 bases and J by 6 bases, with 10 bases between. This CDR3 comprises 13 residues. This CDR3 is CASSLGSVSEQYF. CDR3 nucleotides: TGTGCCAGCAGCTTGGGTAGCGTGTCCGAGCAGTACTTC.

Comments on this clonotype: A much more abundant neighbour one base away suggests this may be a read error. The J gene is TRBJ2-2, the V gene TRBV25-1; D is unresolved. V shed 2 bases and J shed 9 bases, with 7 bases lying between them. The CDR3 is 12 amino acids. Per germline, CDR1 MGHDK and CDR2 SYGVNS. CDR3 loop: CASSEETRELFF. The CDR3 DNA follows: TGTGCCAGCAGTGAAGAGACCAGGGAGCTGTTTTTT.

The V call is TRBV7-9, the J call TRBJ1-1; D gene uncertain. Per the germline V gene, CDR1 is SEHNR and CDR2 is FQNEAQ (reference sequence). V lost 7 bases to trimming and J lost 4 bases, with 10 bases between them. The CDR3 extends over 12 amino acids. The CDR3, as DNA: TGTGCCAGCACCAAAGAGGGCACTGAAGCTTTCTTT. Translated, it gives CASTKEGTEAFF.

This clonotype was recorded at least ten times. This chain uses TRBV7-9 with TRBJ2-1; D might be TRBD1 (6 bases). Trimming shortened V by 4 bases and J by 8 bases, and 15 bases separated the two germline ends. The germline CDR1 and CDR2 sequences are SEHNR and FQNEAQ (reference sequence). This CDR3 region has 14 residues. CDR3 coding DNA: TGTGCCAGCAGCTCCCACAGGGTAGGGGATGAGCAGTTCTTC. The encoded protein is CASSSHRVGDEQFF.

There are many counts of this clonotype. The chain carries TRBV10-3 and TRBJ2-7; 10 bases map to TRBD1. V lost 6 bases to trimming and J lost 4 bases; unmatched junction nucleotides: 3. Germline V lookup: CDR1 ENHRY, CDR2 SYGVKD. This CDR3 contains 13 residues. The CDR3 DNA sequence: TGTGCCATCAGCGGGACAGGGGAATACGAGCAGTACTTC. Translation: CAISGTGEYEQYF.

This clonotype was recorded many times. This sequence joins TRBV5-4 and TRBJ1-2; D is ambiguous. The CDR3 runs to 14 residues. Per germline, CDR1 SGHNT and CDR2 YYREEE (reference sequence). V lost 6 bases and J 8 bases, leaving 20 bases between the germline ends. The CDR3 coding sequence is TGTGCCAGCACCTCCCAGCGAGGCGCGGAGGGCTACACCTTC. It is translated as CASTSQRGAEGYTF.

There are many counts of this clonotype. V and J are TRBV6-6 and TRBJ2-7, with D possibly being TRBD2 (5 bases). V was cut by 1 base and J by 0 bases, with 10 bases left in between. The CDR3 covers 15 residues. The V gene's germline CDR1 is MNHNY and CDR2 SVGAGI (reference sequence). The CDR3 sequence: CASSYFRDSSYEQYF. The DNA for the CDR3 is TGTGCCAGCAGTTACTTCCGGGATTCCTCCTACGAGCAGTACTTC.